The 28 T cell receptor beta chains below were found in one sample sequenced in a study of PD-1 blockade in classical Hodgkin lymphoma (dated by TCRdb to about 2020). Preparation of the library involved the immunoSEQ multiplex PCR assay. Sourced from immuneACCESS, this table was stored by TCRdb with only in-frame sequences that have V and J called. A share of the clones is absent; for the studies checked, an unresolved V gene accounts for under half, and the remainder has no known explanation. The sample includes 20,000 to 25,000 clones, with 65% to 90% observed a single time. The ten largest clonotypes hold 3% to 4% of the sample. According to the study, the label for this sample's time point signals: cycle 4 day 1 (C4D1), after five to seven weeks of nivolumab. All trial patients had relapsed after autologous stem cell transplantation, with cohorts A, B and C differing in prior brentuximab vedotin exposure. Magnetic negative selection with a Miltenyi CD4+ T cell isolation kit was used to purify CD4+ T cells from thawed PBMCs.

Source: CD4+ T cells from blood, taken before the fourth cycle of nivolumab. The receptors were gathered from a human donor with classical Hodgkin lymphoma.

The chain employs TRBV7-2 and TRBJ1-3; D unresolved. Germline V lookup: CDR1 SGHTA, CDR2 FQGNSA. The CDR3 has 13 amino acids. V was cut by 5 bases and J by 4 bases, with 9 bases left in between. CDR3 residues: CASSRQDGNTIYF. The CDR3 region has the DNA TGTGCCAGCAGCCGACAAGACGGAAACACCATATATTTT.

The chain couples TRBV7-3 to TRBJ1-1; D not resolved. Germline CDR1 SGHTA, CDR2 FQGTGA. The CDR3 runs 13 residues. Trimming stripped 5 bases from V and 4 bases from J, with 11 bases between. The CDR3, as DNA: TGTGCCAGCAGCAGGGTAGAAAGCACTGAAGCTTTCTTT. Translating it yields CASSRVESTEAFF. Full variable domain (remainder filled in from reference TRBV7-3 and TRBJ1-1): GAGVSQTPSNKVTEKGKYVELRCDPISGHTALYWYRQSLGQGPEFLIYFQGTGAADDSGLPNDRFFAVRPEGSVSTLKIQRTERGDSAVYLCASSRVESTEAFFGQGTRLTVV.

There are a few counts of this clone. This CDR3 reads CASSYGTSYEQYF. DNA of the CDR3: TGTGCCAGCAGCTATGGGACCTCCTACGAGCAGTACTTC. V usage is TRBV7-2 and J usage is TRBJ2-7; D is perhaps TRBD1 or TRBD2 (5 bases each). Trimming cost V 4 bases and J 0 bases, with 7 bases left between them. Germline V gene sequence: CDR1 SGHTA, CDR2 FQGNSA. CDR3 length equals 13 residues.

The V call is TRBV9, the J call TRBJ2-2; 7 bases line up with TRBD1. Trimming at V came to 4 bases and at J to 1 base, leaving 4 bases not matched to a gene. The CDR3 extends over 15 amino acids. The germline gives CDR1 SGDLS, CDR2 YYNGEE. The CDR3 DNA sequence: TGTGCCAGCAGCCCCCGACAGGGGAACACCGGGGAGCTGTTTTTT. As protein: CASSPRQGNTGELFF.

This chain connects TRBV2 to TRBJ2-2; a weak D match, TRBD2 (6 bases). This CDR3 is 16 amino acids long. V was trimmed by 5 bases and J by 3 bases, leaving 16 bases between them. Germline V lookup: CDR1 SNHLY, CDR2 FYNNEI. The CDR3 is CASSLGGKGYTGELFF. The DNA for the CDR3 is TGTGCCAGCAGTTTGGGGGGAAAAGGGTACACCGGGGAGCTGTTTTTT.

The chain joins TRBV7-2 to TRBJ2-1, with TRBD2 matching over 11 bases. The CDR3 covers 16 residues. Germline loops: CDR1 SGHTA, CDR2 FQGNSA. With V trimmed by 5 bases and J by 5 bases, 8 bases remained unmatched. CDR3 sequence (DNA): TGTGCCAGCAGCGGACGAACTAGCGGGGGTAACAATGAGCAGTTCTTC. It is translated as CASSGRTSGGNNEQFF.

This rearrangement joins TRBV11-3 to TRBJ2-2; a weak D match, TRBD2 (5 bases). In germline, CDR1 is SGHNT, CDR2 YENEEA. V lost 5 bases and J 7 bases, leaving 14 bases between the germline ends. This CDR3 is built from 14 residues. The CDR3 coding sequence is TGTGCCAGCAGCCCCCCTCTTAGCGACGGGGAGCTGTTTTTT. Translating it yields CASSPPLSDGELFF.

This chain joins TRBV6-6 and TRBJ1-2; TRBD1 is a possible D gene (5 bases). In germline, CDR1 is MNHNY, CDR2 SVGAGI (reference sequence). The CDR3 extends over 15 amino acids. V was cut by 2 bases and J by 10 bases, with 20 bases left in between. The CDR3 sequence is CASSYPAGVRQDYTF. The CDR3 DNA reads as TGTGCCAGCAGTTACCCGGCGGGGGTGCGTCAGGACTACACCTTC.

This clone was found a few times. The chain recombines TRBV5-1 with TRBJ2-7, with 7 bases identical to TRBD1. The trim removed 4 bases at V and 4 bases at J, leaving 2 bases unmatched. CDR1 SGHRS and CDR2 YFSETQ come from the germline V gene. The CDR3 length is 12 residues. The CDR3, as DNA: TGCGCCAGCAGCCCGGACAGGTACGAGCAGTACTTC. Translation gives CASSPDRYEQYF.

The V gene is TRBV11-2, the J gene TRBJ2-2; D is uncertain. Trimming pared 0 bases from V and 8 bases from J, leaving 7 bases between. Germline V gene data show CDR1 as SGHAT and CDR2 as FQNNGV. The CDR3 has 13 residues. CDR3 sequence (DNA): TGTGCCAGCAGCTTAGATCGTACGGGGGAGCTGTTTTTT. Protein sequence: CASSLDRTGELFF. The full variable domain, its missing parts supplied by reference TRBV11-2 and TRBJ2-2, is EAGVAQSPRYKIIEKRQSVAFWCNPISGHATLYWYQQILGQGPKLLIQFQNNGVVDDSQLPKDRFSAERLKGVDSTLKIQPAKLEDSAVYLCASSLDRTGELFFGEGSRLTVL.

The chain recombines TRBV7-8 with TRBJ2-7; D might be TRBD2 (5 bases). Germline values: CDR1 SGHVS, CDR2 FQNEAQ. The V and J ends lost 7 bases and 3 bases respectively, with 16 bases between them. This CDR3 has 14 residues. Here the CDR3 reads CASTGPGKVYEQYF. In nucleotides, the CDR3 is TGTGCCAGCACCGGACCGGGGAAGGTCTACGAGCAGTACTTC.

V is TRBV5-1 and J is TRBJ1-2; D gene uncertain. CDR3 length: 12 residues. Germline CDR1 and CDR2: SGHRS and YFSETQ. The V and J ends lost 2 bases and 5 bases respectively, with 7 bases between them. The CDR3 region has the DNA TGCGCCAGCAGCTTCGGGAGTTATGGCTACACCTTC. Encoded protein: CASSFGSYGYTF.

The gene calls are TRBV28 and TRBJ2-7; no clear D. This CDR3 comprises 14 residues. CDR1 MDHEN and CDR2 SYDVKM come from the germline V gene. Trimming pared 5 bases from V and 2 bases from J, leaving 13 bases between. The CDR3 DNA sequence: TGTGCCAGCAGTCTCGATGGGGAAGCCTACGAGCAGTACTTC. This gives the protein CASSLDGEAYEQYF.

V usage is TRBV19 and J usage is TRBJ2-7; 9 nucleotides align to TRBD1. The CDR3 spans 14 residues. Germline trimming cut 6 bases from V and 3 bases from J; bases unmatched to any gene: 6. Germline V lookup: CDR1 LNHDA, CDR2 SQIVND (reference sequence). CDR3 coding DNA: TGTGCCAGTAGCGCGGGACAGGGACGCTACGAGCAGTACTTC. It translates to CASSAGQGRYEQYF.

The gene calls are TRBV6-5 and TRBJ2-3; a possible D gene is TRBD1 (6 bases). Germline CDR1 MNHEY, CDR2 SVGAGI. CDR3 length: 15 residues. Trimming removed 5 bases at V and 0 bases at J, with 12 bases between. The CDR3 loop reads CASSVQGQSTDTQYF. The CDR3 DNA sequence: TGTGCCAGCAGTGTCCAGGGACAAAGCACAGATACGCAGTATTTT.

J is TRBJ1-5 and V is TRBV7-2; 8 nucleotides line up with TRBD1. Unmatched junction bases numbered 5, after V lost 2 bases and J lost 2 bases. This CDR3 region has 16 residues. Germline V gives CDR1 SGHTA, CDR2 FQGNSA. The CDR3 DNA is TGTGCCAGCAGCTTATCTGGGACAGGTCGCAATCAGCCCCAGCATTTT. It translates to CASSLSGTGRNQPQHF.

The CDR3, as DNA: TGTGCCAGCAGCGTAAGGGAAGGAGGGGCAGATACGCAGTATTTT. Translating it yields CASSVREGGADTQYF. This rearrangement joins TRBV9 to TRBJ2-3; a weak D match, TRBD2 (6 bases). The CDR3 is made up of 15 amino acids. From germline, CDR1 is SGDLS and CDR2 YYNGEE. V dropped 1 base and J dropped 4 bases, with 13 bases sitting between them.

This chain joins TRBV7-9 and TRBJ1-1, with D possibly matching TRBD1 (6 bases). Trimming took 3 bases from V and 4 from J, leaving 12 bases between them. The length of the CDR3 is 14 residues. Germline V lookup: CDR1 SEHNR, CDR2 FQNEAQ (reference sequence). CDR3 DNA sequence: TGTGCCAGCAGCTTTCAGGGGCCAGGCACTGAAGCTTTCTTT. Translating gives CASSFQGPGTEAFF.

The rearrangement joins TRBV15 to TRBJ1-5; D ambiguous. The CDR3 has 14 residues. Trimming stripped 1 base from V and 6 bases from J, with 10 bases between. From germline, CDR1 is LNHNV and CDR2 YYDKDF (reference sequence). CDR3 sequence (DNA): TGTGCCACCAGCAGAGGTGGATCGGGTCAGCCCCAGCATTTT. It specifies CATSRGGSGQPQHF.

This rearrangement joins TRBV7-2 to TRBJ1-2; D gene uncertain. Trimming pared 2 bases from V and 5 bases from J, leaving 9 bases between. The CDR3 is 13 amino acids. The V gene's germline CDR1 is SGHTA and CDR2 FQGNSA. Here the CDR3 DNA reads TGTGCCAGCAGCTTATTCGGAGCTTATGGCTACACCTTC. Translated, it gives CASSLFGAYGYTF.

This clone was observed once. The chain employs TRBV7-6 and TRBJ2-3; the D is unclear. This CDR3 has 13 residues. The ends were cut back, 3 bases at V and 6 bases at J, with 10 bases in the middle. CDR1 is SGHVS, CDR2 FNYEAQ, per germline. CDR3 sequence reads: CASSFALRDTQYF. In DNA form, the CDR3 reads TGTGCCAGCAGCTTCGCTCTCCGTGATACGCAGTATTTT.

The V gene is TRBV4-3, the J gene TRBJ2-5, with 7 bases fitting TRBD2. The CDR3 totals 15 residues. The ends lost 1 base at V and 1 base at J; junction bases unmatched: 3. Germline-derived CDR1 and CDR2 are LGHNA and YSLEER. CDR3 sequence: CASSQVWGGQETQYF. CDR3 DNA: TGCGCCAGCAGCCAAGTGTGGGGGGGCCAAGAGACCCAGTACTTC.

The chain joins TRBV11-3 to TRBJ1-2; 8 bases map to TRBD1. CDR1 and CDR2 from the germline V gene are SGHNT and YENEEA. The CDR3 loop spans 15 amino acids. Losses at the gene ends were 5 bases for V and 4 bases for J; bases not matched to a gene: 9. In DNA, the CDR3 is TGTGCCAGCAGCCAGGGGACAGGAGATGTCTATGGCTACACCTTC. Translation gives CASSQGTGDVYGYTF.

This clone was found a few times. The chain employs TRBV30 and TRBJ1-5; D not resolved. Germline V CDR1 and CDR2: GTSNPN, SVGIG (reference sequence). The ends were cut back, 3 bases at V and 1 base at J, with 10 bases in the middle. The CDR3 consists of 14 residues. Here the CDR3 DNA reads TGTGCCTGGAGCCAAGGGAGCAGCAATCAGCCCCAGCATTTT. It codes for CAWSQGSSNQPQHF.

The chain employs TRBV2 and TRBJ2-1, with D perhaps matching TRBD1 (6 bases). The CDR3 loop spans 12 amino acids. V lost 6 bases and J lost 9, with 12 bases in between. CDR1 and CDR2 (germline): SNHLY, FYNNEI. For the CDR3, the DNA is TGTGCCAGCAGGCACAGGGCTGGTGAGCAGTTCTTC. Its protein product is CASRHRAGEQFF.

This clone showed up just a few times. The chain combines TRBV6-5 with TRBJ2-2; tentative D call: TRBD2 (6 bases). V lost 2 bases and J 7 bases, leaving 11 bases between the germline ends. The V gene's germline CDR1 is MNHEY and CDR2 SVGAGI. The CDR3 is 14 residues long. CDR3 in amino acids: CASSYIREIGELFF. The CDR3 region has the DNA TGTGCCAGCAGTTACATCCGGGAGATCGGGGAGCTGTTTTTT.

The J gene is TRBJ2-3, the V gene TRBV29-1; the D gene could be TRBD1 or TRBD2 (6 bases each). This CDR3 is built from 14 residues. The V gene lost 4 bases and the J gene lost 4 bases, with 15 bases spanning the gap. The germline gives CDR1 SQVTM, CDR2 ANQGSEA. The CDR3 reads CSVVVGGQSDTQYF. The CDR3 nucleotides read TGCAGCGTTGTGGTGGGGGGCCAGTCAGATACGCAGTATTTT.

About this clone: The junction differs from germline at one of its ends, possibly a read error. V gene TRBV7-3 combines with J gene TRBJ2-3; 10 nucleotides line up with TRBD2. CDR1 is SGHTA, CDR2 FQGTGA, per germline. This CDR3 contains 15 residues. CDR3 nucleotides: TGTGCCAGCAGCGTAACTAGCGGGGGCACAGATACGCAGTATTTT. It yields the protein CASSVTSGGTDTQYF.